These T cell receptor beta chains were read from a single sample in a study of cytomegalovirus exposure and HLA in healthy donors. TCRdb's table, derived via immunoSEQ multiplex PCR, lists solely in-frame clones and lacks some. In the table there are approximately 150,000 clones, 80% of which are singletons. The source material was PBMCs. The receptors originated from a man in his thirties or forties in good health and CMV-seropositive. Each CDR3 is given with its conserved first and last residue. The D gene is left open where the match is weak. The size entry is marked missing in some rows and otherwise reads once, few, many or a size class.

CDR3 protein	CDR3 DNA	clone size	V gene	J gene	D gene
CASRGQSSYEQYF	TGTGCCAGCAGGGGGCAGAGCTCCTACGAGCAGTACTTC	.	TRBV2	TRBJ2-7	.
CASSLGGPLYGYTF	TGCGCCAGCAGCTTGGGGGGGCCGCTCTATGGCTACACCTTC	.	TRBV5-1	TRBJ1-2	.
CASSLDRSNSPLHF	TGTGCCAGCAGCCTGGACAGATCTAATTCACCCCTCCACTTT	.	TRBV6-6	TRBJ1-6	.
CASSHGTNPGNTIYF	TGTGCCAGCAGCCACGGGACAAACCCTGGAAACACCATATATTTT	.	TRBV2	TRBJ1-3	.
CASSYGAGGNYGYTF	TGTGCCAGCAGCTATGGGGCAGGGGGCAACTATGGCTACACCTTC	.	TRBV11-3	TRBJ1-2	TRBD1
CASSSPGTSGRVQYF	TGCGCCAGCAGCTCCCCCGGGACTAGCGGGAGAGTGCAGTACTTC	.	TRBV5-1	TRBJ2-7	TRBD2
CASSLYAGPYEQYF	TGTGCCAGCAGTTTATATGCGGGCCCCTACGAGCAGTACTTC	.	TRBV27	TRBJ2-7	.
CASSEQGGSGANVLTF	TGTGCCAGCAGTGAGCAGGGGGGTTCTGGGGCCAACGTCCTGACTTTC	.	TRBV6-4	TRBJ2-6	.
CASSQLGREKLFF	TGCGCCAGCAGCCAATTAGGGAGGGAAAAACTGTTTTTT	.	TRBV4-3	TRBJ1-4	.
CASSRGRGTTGELFF	TGCGCCAGCAGCCGGGGCAGGGGGACTACCGGGGAGCTGTTTTTT	.	TRBV4-3	TRBJ2-2	.
CASTQSHMNTEAFF	TGTGCCAGCACGCAGTCCCATATGAACACTGAAGCTTTCTTT	.	TRBV11-3	TRBJ1-1	.
CATGRGQGSEQYF	TGTGCCACTGGGAGGGGACAGGGATCCGAGCAGTACTTC	.	TRBV15	TRBJ2-7	TRBD1
CASSPFSAGVSNEQFF	TGTGCCAGCAGTCCCTTTTCAGCGGGAGTGAGCAATGAGCAGTTCTTC	.	TRBV7-3	TRBJ2-1	TRBD2
CSARQGKLFF	TGCAGTGCCCGGCAGGGAAAACTGTTTTTT	.	TRBV20-1	TRBJ1-4	.
CAISESGRGEQYF	TGTGCCATCAGTGAGTCGGGCAGGGGCGAGCAGTACTTC	few	TRBV10-3	TRBJ2-7	.
CAISRGGLDEQFF	TGTGCCATCAGTCGGGGGGGCCTGGATGAGCAGTTCTTC	few	TRBV10-3	TRBJ2-1	TRBD2
CASSTDGIYEQYF	TGCGCCAGCAGCACGGACGGGATCTACGAGCAGTACTTC	.	TRBV5-1	TRBJ2-7	.
CASSVVRTGGYEQYF	TGTGCCAGCAGCGTAGTTAGGACAGGGGGCTACGAGCAGTACTTC	.	TRBV9	TRBJ2-7	TRBD1
CASSYSSYNEQFF	TGTGCCAGCAGCTACAGCTCCTACAATGAGCAGTTCTTC	.	TRBV7-9	TRBJ2-1	.
CATSRNRGREETQYF	TGTGCCACCAGCAGAAACAGGGGGCGGGAAGAGACCCAGTACTTC	.	TRBV15	TRBJ2-5	TRBD1
CASSKRTSGYQETQYF	TGTGCCAGCAGCAAGCGGACTAGCGGTTACCAAGAGACCCAGTACTTC	.	TRBV7-2	TRBJ2-5	TRBD2
CASSPDRDYYEQYF	TGTGCCAGCAGCCCGGACAGGGACTACTACGAGCAGTACTTC	.	TRBV5-4	TRBJ2-7	.
CASSGRGASTDTQYF	TGCGCCAGCAGCGGACGGGGGGCTAGCACAGATACGCAGTATTTT	.	TRBV10-1	TRBJ2-3	.
CASSYVGDDGTSGYTF	TGTGCCAGCAGTTACGTGGGAGACGACGGGACATCTGGCTACACCTTC	.	TRBV6-6	TRBJ1-2	.
CASSLNPGGSYNEQFF	TGTGCCAGCAGTCTCAACCCAGGGGGCTCCTACAATGAGCAGTTCTTC	.	TRBV27	TRBJ2-1	TRBD1
CASSSVTSGSLSAGELFF	TGTGCCAGCAGTTCAGTGACTAGCGGGAGCTTAAGTGCCGGGGAGCTGTTTTTT	.	TRBV27	TRBJ2-2	TRBD2
CASSQDKAADTQYF	TGCGCCAGCAGCCAAGATAAAGCGGCAGATACGCAGTATTTT	.	TRBV4-1	TRBJ2-3	.
CASSQVTGGQPQHF	TGTGCCAGCAGCCAAGTGACAGGGGGTCAGCCCCAGCATTTT	.	TRBV14	TRBJ1-5	TRBD1
CASSSGGLETQYF	TGTGCCAGCAGTTCAGGGGGCTTGGAGACCCAGTACTTC	.	TRBV28	TRBJ2-5	TRBD1
CASSSWGGKDEQYF	TGTGCCAGCAGCTCCTGGGGCGGGAAAGACGAGCAGTACTTC	.	TRBV11-2	TRBJ2-7	.
CASSLTTPGQGNTGELFF	TGTGCCAGCAGCCTCACCACCCCAGGACAGGGGAACACCGGGGAGCTGTTTTTT	.	TRBV11-3	TRBJ2-2	TRBD1
CASSQDYSVGTQYF	TGTGCCAGCAGCCAGGACTATAGTGTAGGTACGCAGTATTTT	few	TRBV4-2	TRBJ2-3	.
CATGEAPYEQYF	TGCGCCACGGGGGAGGCCCCCTACGAGCAGTACTTC	.	TRBV10-2	TRBJ2-7	.
CSVREPTNTGELFF	TGCAGCGTGAGAGAGCCAACGAACACCGGGGAGCTGTTTTTT	once	TRBV29-1	TRBJ2-2	.
CASSGGGTVGPGELFF	TGTGCCAGCAGCGGAGGTGGGACAGTGGGCCCCGGGGAGCTGTTTTTT	.	TRBV9	TRBJ2-2	TRBD1
CASSLRRDSSNYGYTF	TGTGCCAGCAGTTTAAGGAGGGACAGCTCTAACTATGGCTACACCTTC	.	TRBV27	TRBJ1-2	TRBD1
CASSFPPEGDDQPQHF	TGTGCCAGCAGTTTCCCTCCCGAGGGAGATGATCAGCCCCAGCATTTT	.	TRBV28	TRBJ1-5	.
CSSSLPAGGRYSYNEQFF	TGTTCCAGCAGCTTACCAGCGGGAGGGCGGTACTCCTACAATGAGCAGTTCTTC	.	TRBV7-9	TRBJ2-1	TRBD2
CASGLGTGLNTEAFF	TGTGCTAGTGGTTTGGGGACAGGGCTGAACACTGAAGCTTTCTTT	.	TRBV12-5	TRBJ1-1	TRBD1
CASSFRGVGSYGYTF	TGTGCCAGCAGTTTCCGAGGAGTTGGGAGCTATGGCTACACCTTC	.	TRBV28	TRBJ1-2	.
CASSKRTGGEPQHF	TGTGCCAGCAGCAAAAGGACAGGGGGTGAGCCCCAGCATTTT	.	TRBV7-8	TRBJ1-5	TRBD1
CSVGYRSGHEQFF	TGCAGCGTTGGGTATCGGAGCGGTCATGAGCAGTTCTTC	once	TRBV29-1	TRBJ2-1	.
CASRTGVAGARHYGYTF	TGTGCCAGCAGAACAGGCGTCGCGGGGGCTCGACACTATGGCTACACCTTC	.	TRBV4-2	TRBJ1-2	.